This T cell receptor beta chain was identified during a study of radiation and T cells in renal cell carcinoma. The time point here: blood 4 weeks post-SBRT, at nephrectomy. Treatment of the sample: 15 Gy SBRT to primary tumor, nephrectomy 4 weeks later. Nephrectomy followed 15 Gy stereotactic body radiation by 4 weeks. After SBRT, blood was collected at 2 and 4 weeks, plus baseline. The CDR3 extends over 13 amino acids. Germline CDR1 and CDR2: SNHLY and FYNNEI. V was cut by 7 bases and J by 3 bases, with 13 bases left in between. Here immunoSEQ multiplex PCR was the method, and the copy in TCRdb shows in-frame clones only, minus some. The sample has approximately 90,000 clones; around 81% are singletons.

This TCR derives from a man aged 45-65 years with renal cell carcinoma. The sequencing here drew on blood, taken from a patient whose treatment included radiotherapy and nephrectomy. This chain uses TRBV2 with TRBJ2-7, with D perhaps matching TRBD1 (5 bases). The CDR3 reads CASKDTPYYEQYF. CDR3 nucleotide sequence: TGTGCCAGCAAGGACACCCCATACTACGAGCAGTACTTC.